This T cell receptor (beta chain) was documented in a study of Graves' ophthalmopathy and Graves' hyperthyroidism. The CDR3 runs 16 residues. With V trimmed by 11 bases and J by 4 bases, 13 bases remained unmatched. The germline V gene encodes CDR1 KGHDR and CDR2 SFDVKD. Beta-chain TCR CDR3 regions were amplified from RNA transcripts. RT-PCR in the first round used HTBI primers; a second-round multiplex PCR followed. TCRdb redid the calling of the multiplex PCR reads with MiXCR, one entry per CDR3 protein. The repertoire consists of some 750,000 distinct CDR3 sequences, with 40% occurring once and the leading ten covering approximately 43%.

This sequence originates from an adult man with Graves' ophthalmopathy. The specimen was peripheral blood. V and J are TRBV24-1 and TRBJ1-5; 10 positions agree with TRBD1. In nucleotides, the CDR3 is TGTGCCAGCAGACAATACCGGGACAGGGGAAATCAGCCCCAGCATTTT. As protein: CASRQYRDRGNQPQHF.